A selection of T cell receptor beta chains follows, all from one sample in a study of cytomegalovirus exposure and HLA in healthy donors. Clones were sequenced by immunoSEQ multiplex PCR, and TCRdb holds only the in-frame ones, with some missing. Recorded for this sample: about 77,000 clones. The sample comprised PBMCs. The source is a man aged 50-60 years in good health and CMV-seropositive. Each CDR3 is given with its conserved first and last residue. D genes are given only for firm matches.

TRBJ2-2,TRBV6-5,-,TGTGCCAGCAGTTACTCCGGGAGGGGGCGAAGCGGGGAGCTGTTTTTT,CASSYSGRGRSGELFF
TRBJ1-2,TRBV28,TRBD1,TGTGCCAGCAGTCCCCAGGGGGCAGGGGGCTACACCTTC,CASSPQGAGGYTF
TRBJ2-1,TRBV11-1,TRBD1,TGTGCCGGCAGCAGGACAGGGTTCAATGAGCAGTTCTTC,CAGSRTGFNEQFF
TRBJ2-3,TRBV19,TRBD1,TGTGCCAGTAGTTTGGGACAGGGAGATACGCAGTATTTT,CASSLGQGDTQYF
TRBJ2-7,TRBV30,-,TGCGCCTGGTGCAGGGGCTACGAGCAGTACTTC,CAWCRGYEQYF
TRBJ2-7,TRBV2,TRBD2,TGTGCCAGCAGGGAATGGGCGGGAGGATACGAGCAGTACTTC,CASREWAGGYEQYF
TRBJ1-6,TRBV27,TRBD1,TGTGCCAGCAGTACCAAATCCCCCGGGACAGGGGGACATCCCCTCCACTTT,CASSTKSPGTGGHPLHF
TRBJ2-5,TRBV11-2,TRBD2,TGTGCCAGCAGCGCCAGCGGGGGGCCCGGTGCTTGGACCCAGTACTTC,CASSASGGPGAWTQYF
TRBJ2-5,TRBV5-4,TRBD1,TGTGCCAGCAGCTTGGGGGGACAGGGGGCAGAGACCCAGTACTTC,CASSLGGQGAETQYF
TRBJ2-3,TRBV9,-,TGTGCCAGCAGCGTAGTAGGGCGGGACGGCACAGATACGCAGTATTTT,CASSVVGRDGTDTQYF
TRBJ2-3,TRBV10-3,TRBD1,TGTGCCATCACTAGGGACAGGGGGCAGGTAGATACGCAGTATTTT,CAITRDRGQVDTQYF
TRBJ1-2,TRBV5-6,-,TGTGCCAGCAGCTTACAAGGGGACTATGGCTACACCTTC,CASSLQGDYGYTF
TRBJ1-1,TRBV2,-,TGTGCCAGCAGTTCCCTAGGGGGAACTGAAGCTTTCTTT,CASSSLGGTEAFF
TRBJ2-6,TRBV5-5,-,TGTGCCAGCAGCTTAGGTACAGGGTTAGTTGCTGGGGCCAACGTCCTGACTTTC,CASSLGTGLVAGANVLTF
TRBJ1-5,TRBV6-5,-,TGTGCCAGCAGTGAACATCTTAGCAATCAGCCCCAGCATTTT,CASSEHLSNQPQHF
TRBJ1-2,TRBV27,TRBD1,TGTGCCAGCAGTTATTCTAAACAGGGGGCGCAAGGCTACACCTTC,CASSYSKQGAQGYTF
TRBJ1-6,TRBV5-4,TRBD1,TGTGCCAGCAGCTTGGAAGGGGGCAGAAATTCACCCCTCCACTTT,CASSLEGGRNSPLHF
TRBJ2-1,TRBV2,-,TGTGCCAGCAGTCGGCCGGGACTTTACAATGAGCAGTTCTTC,CASSRPGLYNEQFF
TRBJ2-7,TRBV10-1,-,TGCGCCAGCCCCCAGAAAGGGGACGAGCAGTACTTC,CASPQKGDEQYF
TRBJ2-7,TRBV7-2,TRBD2,TGTGCCAGCAGCGAGGGACTAGCGGGAGTGGGAAAGCAGTACTTC,CASSEGLAGVGKQYF
TRBJ2-1,TRBV5-1,TRBD2,TGCGCCAGCAGCCGGACTAGCGGGAGCGATGAGCAGTTCTTC,CASSRTSGSDEQFF
TRBJ2-1,TRBV15,TRBD1,TGTGCCACCCAAAAGGGGGCGCTCACCTCCTACAATGAGCAGTTCTTC,CATQKGALTSYNEQFF
TRBJ1-1,TRBV10-3,-,TGTGCCATCAGCCAGGGGACTGAAGCTTTCTTT,CAISQGTEAFF
TRBJ1-1,TRBV27,TRBD1,TGTGCCAGCACCCTACCCGGGACAGGGGACAGGAACACTGAAGCTTTCTTT,CASTLPGTGDRNTEAFF
TRBJ2-1,TRBV27,TRBD1,TGTGCCAGCAGTTTAACGGAGACAGGACACAGGGGTGAGCAGTTCTTC,CASSLTETGHRGEQFF
TRBJ2-1,TRBV4-2,TRBD2,TGTGCCAGCAGCCCCGAGTCGACTAGCGATAATGAGCAGTTCTTC,CASSPESTSDNEQFF
TRBJ2-7,TRBV2,-,TGTGCCAGCAGTGAAACAGTCCTTACCTACGAGCAGTACTTC,CASSETVLTYEQYF
TRBJ1-2,TRBV7-2,-,TGTGCCAGCAGCTTAATGGGGTCTGAGGGTACCTTC,CASSLMGSEGTF
TRBJ1-6,TRBV2,-,TGTGCCAGCAGTGACAGTTTTAATTCACCCCTCCACTTT,CASSDSFNSPLHF
TRBJ1-4,TRBV18,-,TGTGCCAGCTCAGAGAGAGAAAAACTGTTTTTT,CASSEREKLFF
TRBJ1-1,TRBV9,TRBD1,TGTGCCAGCAGCCCCTCAGGGGGCGCCCCCGAAGCTTTCTTT,CASSPSGGAPEAFF
TRBJ2-5,TRBV29-1,-,TGCAGCGTTGAATCCCCGGACTATCAAGAGACCCAGTACTTC,CSVESPDYQETQYF
TRBJ2-3,TRBV7-9,-,TGTGCCAGCACCTACTTCACAGGGCTTCGGGATACGCAGTATTTT,CASTYFTGLRDTQYF
TRBJ1-5,TRBV28,TRBD1,TGTGCCAGCAGTTTAGAATTGGCGGTGACAGGGGGCGTCAATAATCAGCCCCAGCATTTT,CASSLELAVTGGVNNQPQHF
TRBJ1-2,TRBV29-1,-,TGCAGCTGCGCCCTAGGCAGTTCCAACTATGGCTACACCTTC,CSCALGSSNYGYTF